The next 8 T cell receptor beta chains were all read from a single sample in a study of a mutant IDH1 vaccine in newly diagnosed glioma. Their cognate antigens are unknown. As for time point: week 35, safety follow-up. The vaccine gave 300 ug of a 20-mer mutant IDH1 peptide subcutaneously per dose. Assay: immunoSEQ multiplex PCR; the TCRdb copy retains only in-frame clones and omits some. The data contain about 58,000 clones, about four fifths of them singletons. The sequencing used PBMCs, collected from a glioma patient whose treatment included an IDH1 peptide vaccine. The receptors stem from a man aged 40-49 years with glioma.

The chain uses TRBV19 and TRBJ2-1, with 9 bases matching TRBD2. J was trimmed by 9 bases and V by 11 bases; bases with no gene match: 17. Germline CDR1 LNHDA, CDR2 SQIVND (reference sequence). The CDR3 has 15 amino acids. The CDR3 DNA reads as TGTGCCTCCGCAGGGGGACTAGCTTCATCCGGTGAGCAGTTCTTC. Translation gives CASAGGLASSGEQFF.

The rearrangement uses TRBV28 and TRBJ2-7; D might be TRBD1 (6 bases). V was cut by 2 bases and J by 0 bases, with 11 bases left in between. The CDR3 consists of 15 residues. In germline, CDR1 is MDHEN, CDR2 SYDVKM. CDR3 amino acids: CASSLTDRHSYEQYF. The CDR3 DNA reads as TGTGCCAGCAGTTTAACCGACAGGCACTCCTACGAGCAGTACTTC.

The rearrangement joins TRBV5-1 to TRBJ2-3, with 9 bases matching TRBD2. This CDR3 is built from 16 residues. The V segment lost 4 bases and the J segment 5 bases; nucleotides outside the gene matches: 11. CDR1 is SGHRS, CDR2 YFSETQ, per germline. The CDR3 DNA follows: TGCGCCAGCAGCCTAAGACTAGCGGTGGGGAGAGATACGCAGTATTTT. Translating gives CASSLRLAVGRDTQYF. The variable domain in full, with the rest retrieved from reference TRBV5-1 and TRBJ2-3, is KAGVTQTPRYLIKTRGQQVTLSCSPISGHRSVSWYQQTPGQGLQFLFEYFSETQRNKGNFPGRFSGRQFSNSRSEMNVSTLELGDSALYLCASSLRLAVGRDTQYFGPGTRLTVL.

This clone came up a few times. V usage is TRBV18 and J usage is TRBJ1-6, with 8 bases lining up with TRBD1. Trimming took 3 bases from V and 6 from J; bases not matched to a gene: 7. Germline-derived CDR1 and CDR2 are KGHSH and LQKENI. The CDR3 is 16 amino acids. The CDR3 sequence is CASSPLGQGSNSPLHF. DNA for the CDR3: TGTGCCAGCTCACCCCTCGGACAGGGAAGTAATTCACCCCTCCACTTT.

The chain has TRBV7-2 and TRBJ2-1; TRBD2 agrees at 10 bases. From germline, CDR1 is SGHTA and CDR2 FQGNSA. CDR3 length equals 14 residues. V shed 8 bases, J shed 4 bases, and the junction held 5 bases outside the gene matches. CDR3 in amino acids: CASRSGGLYNEQFF. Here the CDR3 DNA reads TGTGCCAGCCGTAGCGGGGGGCTGTACAATGAGCAGTTCTTC.

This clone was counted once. The CDR3 here is CASSPVGSYNEQFF. Written as DNA, the CDR3 is TGTGCCAGCAGCCCCGTCGGGTCCTACAATGAGCAGTTCTTC. The rearrangement links TRBV7-2 to TRBJ2-1; D is ambiguous. The CDR3 length is 14 residues. Trimming shortened V by 5 bases and J by 1 base, and 9 bases separated the two germline ends. Looked up from germline, CDR1 is SGHTA and CDR2 is FQGNSA.

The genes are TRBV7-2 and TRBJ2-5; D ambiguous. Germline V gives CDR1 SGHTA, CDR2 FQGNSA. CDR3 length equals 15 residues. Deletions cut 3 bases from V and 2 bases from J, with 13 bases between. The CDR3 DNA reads TGTGCCAGCAGCTTGAAGCGAGCCAAACAAGAGACCCAGTACTTC. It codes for CASSLKRAKQETQYF.

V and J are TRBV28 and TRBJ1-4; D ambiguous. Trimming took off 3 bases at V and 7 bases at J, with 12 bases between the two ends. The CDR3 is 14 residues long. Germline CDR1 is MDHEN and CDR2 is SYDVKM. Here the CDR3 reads CASSLSDVPEKLFF. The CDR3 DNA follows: TGTGCCAGCAGTTTGTCAGACGTTCCTGAAAAACTGTTTTTT.